This T cell receptor (beta chain) was retrieved from a study of T cell repertoires in cytomegalovirus infection. Whole-study context: Peptides in the study included HLA-C-restricted and HLA-B-restricted CMV epitopes. Study observations and caveats: Using cumulative public TCR beta family frequency, the authors identified those who carried CMV together with the relevant HLA.

The V gene lost 1 base and the J gene lost 7 bases, with 17 bases spanning the gap. In germline, CDR1 is SGHRS, CDR2 YFSETQ. The length of the CDR3 is 15 residues. A note on this clonotype: Its antigen is not identified.

TCRdb re-called the reads with MiXCR, one entry per CDR3 protein. The top ten hold around an eighth of the sample, which has about 900,000 distinct CDR3 sequences, more than 25% seen once. This receptor was obtained from a human donor in good health (CMV status not recorded). Some clones in this sample may be carry-over from other donors' samples. This chain connects TRBV5-1 to TRBJ1-1, with D possibly TRBD1 on 6 matching bases. Material: cultured CD8+ T cells from PBMCs, obtained from culture after CMV antigen stimulation. For the CDR3, the DNA is TGCGCCAGCAGCTTGATGGGGGGCGATTGGGTTGAAGCTTTCTTT. Translated, it gives CASSLMGGDWVEAFF. Drawing the rest from reference TRBV5-1 and TRBJ1-1, the complete variable domain is KAGVTQTPRYLIKTRGQQVTLSCSPISGHRSVSWYQQTPGQGLQFLFEYFSETQRNKGNFPGRFSGRQFSNSRSEMNVSTLELGDSALYLCASSLMGGDWVEAFFGQGTRLTVV.